The 14 T cell receptor beta chains given below trace back to one sample, sequenced in a study of esophageal squamous cell carcinoma under preoperative chemotherapy (dated by TCRdb to the late 2010s). In light of the paper, this sample's time point label describes: after preoperative PTX-NDP chemotherapy. Libraries were made using PCR. Sequencing used a HiSeq X Ten. TCRdb trimmed public reads at Q25 via fastp, called clones via MiXCR and kept in-frame beta chains. For every CDR3 protein sequence, its rows merge into one entry that carries the most common genes and DNA. This sample is represented by about 32,000 distinct CDR3 sequences; around 50% of them were singletons. Together, the top ten hold approximately 25% of the sample. The material was obtained from a patient given preoperative chemotherapy. Source of these receptors: a human donor with esophageal squamous cell carcinoma. The donor label of this sample is uncertain.

CDR3 protein: CSVRGTYNEQYF. The CDR3 nucleotides read TGCAGTGTCCGGGGCACCTACAATGAGCAGTACTTC. This chain connects TRBV20-1 to TRBJ2-5; possibly TRBD1 or TRBD2 for D (5 bases each). Trimming cost V 7 bases and J 11 bases, with 20 bases left between them. CDR1 is DFQATT and CDR2 is SNEGSKA in the germline V gene (reference sequence). CDR3 length: 12 amino acids.

Worth noting for this clonotype: The junction departs from the called germline gene at one end, perhaps through a read error. This sequence joins TRBV12-3 or TRBV12-4 and TRBJ2-3; 9 positions agree with TRBD2. CDR3 length equals 15 residues. This CDR3 is CARGGGGGSPETQYF. CDR3 sequence (DNA): TGTGCCAGGGGGGGCGGGGGGGGTAGCCCAGAGACGCAGTATTTC.

About this clonotype itself: It may be a read error: a sequence one base away is much more abundant. The genes are TRBV7-2 and TRBJ2-1; a possible D gene is TRBD2 (5 bases). This CDR3 has 15 residues. CDR1 is SGHTA, CDR2 FQGNSA, per germline. Trimming took off 4 bases at V and 13 bases at J, with 23 bases between the two ends. The DNA of the CDR3 is TGTGCCAGCAGCTCGCCGGGATGGCAGACGGAGACCCAGTTCTTC. Translating it yields CASSSPGWQTETQFF.

This clonotype has at least ten counts. This chain uses TRBV27 with TRBJ2-7; TRBD1 matches at 9 bases. The trim removed 6 bases at V and 2 bases at J, leaving 8 bases unmatched. This CDR3 region has 15 residues. Germline V gene lookup returns CDR1 MNHEY and CDR2 SMNVEV (reference sequence). Here the CDR3 reads CASSLGTGIAYEQYF. The CDR3 DNA reads as TGTGCCAGCAGCCTTGGGACAGGGATAGCCTACGAGCAGTACTTC.

In the case of this clonotype: One end of the junction fails to match germline, which may point to a read error. The chain joins TRBV7-6 to TRBJ2-1, with D perhaps TRBD1 (6 bases). The CDR3 length is 13 residues. Germline V gene lookup returns CDR1 SGHVS and CDR2 FNYEAQ. The CDR3 nucleotides read TGTGCCAGCAGCACCCAGGGGCGAAATGAGCTGTTTTTC. Its protein is CASSTQGRNELFF.

In this sample, this clonotype turned up a few times. The chain couples TRBV11-3 to TRBJ2-3; D call uncertain. Trimming took off 2 bases at V and 1 base at J, with 7 bases between the two ends. The CDR3 covers 14 residues. Per the germline V gene, CDR1 is SGHNT and CDR2 is YENEEA. The CDR3 DNA follows: TGTGCCAGCAGCTTAAGGGTCGGCACAGATACGCAGTATTTT. It yields the protein CASSLRVGTDTQYF.

The chain links TRBV6-1 to TRBJ2-1, with 11 positions matching TRBD1. CDR1 and CDR2 from the germline V gene are MNHNS and SASEGT. J was trimmed by 6 bases and V by 8 bases; bases with no gene match: 6. CDR3 length equals 14 residues. DNA of the CDR3: TGTGCCAGCCTCCGGGACAGGGGGGTCAATGAGCAGTTCTTC. Its translation: CASLRDRGVNEQFF.

Ten or more counts support this clonotype. This rearrangement joins TRBV12-3 or TRBV12-4 to TRBJ2-7, with D possibly being TRBD1 or TRBD2 (6 bases each). The V gene lost 3 bases and the J gene lost 7 bases, with 13 bases spanning the gap. The CDR3 extends over 13 amino acids. The CDR3 here is CASSFLRGGEQYF. CDR3 DNA: TGTGCCAGCAGTTTCCTCCGAGGGGGGGAGCAGTACTTC.

Concerning this clonotype itself: The germline gene is not matched at one end of the junction; a read error may be the cause. The V gene is TRBV7-6, the J gene TRBJ2-4; 8 bases map to TRBD1. The CDR3 sequence is 14 residues long. The germline V gene encodes CDR1 SGHVS and CDR2 FNYEAQ. The CDR3 DNA reads TGTCGCGTCAGGGGGCGGGGAGCCAAAGACATTCAGTACTTT. Translated, it gives CRVRGRGAKDIQYF.

The CDR3 nucleotides are TGCAGTGCTACCATTTTGGACCCTGGCACAGATACGCAGTATTTT. Encoded protein: CSATILDPGTDTQYF. This chain connects TRBV20-1 to TRBJ2-3; D remains ambiguous. This CDR3 has 15 residues. Germline CDR1 and CDR2: DFQATT and SNEGSKA (reference sequence). With 4 bases removed from V and 1 base from J, the gap between germline ends came to 15 bases.

The chain uses TRBV12-3 or TRBV12-4 and TRBJ2-5; a weak D match, TRBD2 (5 bases). The CDR3 has 16 amino acids. V was clipped by 6 bases and J by 5 bases, with 22 bases between them. DNA of the CDR3: TGTGCCAGCAGATACTCTATGGGGAGCAGTTTGGAGACCCAGTACTTC. This gives the protein CASRYSMGSSLETQYF.

The V gene is TRBV11-3, the J gene TRBJ2-7, with D possibly TRBD2 on 5 matching bases. Germline V gives CDR1 SGHNT, CDR2 YENEEA. There are 12 residues in the CDR3. Trimming stripped 5 bases from V and 2 bases from J, with 7 bases between. The CDR3 nucleotides are TGTGCCAGCAGCGGGAGCCCCTACGAGCAGTACTTC. It yields the protein CASSGSPYEQYF.

This clonotype occurred a few times. The genes are TRBV6-5 and TRBJ2-1; tentatively, D is TRBD1 (6 bases). V lost 4 bases and J 8 bases, leaving 24 bases between the germline ends. This CDR3 is 17 amino acids long. Germline CDR1 reads MNHEY; CDR2 reads SVGAGI. In DNA form, the CDR3 reads TGTGCCAGCAGTTCCCCGTCCAGGGGATCCTGGGGCTATGAGCAGTTCTTC. It specifies CASSSPSRGSWGYEQFF.

As for this clonotype: A much larger clone differs from this one at a single base, so this may be a read error. The rearrangement uses TRBV12-3 or TRBV12-4 and TRBJ2-7; D possibly corresponds to TRBD1 (5 bases). TRBJ2-5 matches the DNA end more closely, so the J call is doubtful. The CDR3 spans 15 residues. The CDR3 nucleotides are TGTGTCAGCAGTTTTCAGACAGTACTTCAAGAGACCCAGTACTTC. Protein: CVSSFQTVLQETQYF.